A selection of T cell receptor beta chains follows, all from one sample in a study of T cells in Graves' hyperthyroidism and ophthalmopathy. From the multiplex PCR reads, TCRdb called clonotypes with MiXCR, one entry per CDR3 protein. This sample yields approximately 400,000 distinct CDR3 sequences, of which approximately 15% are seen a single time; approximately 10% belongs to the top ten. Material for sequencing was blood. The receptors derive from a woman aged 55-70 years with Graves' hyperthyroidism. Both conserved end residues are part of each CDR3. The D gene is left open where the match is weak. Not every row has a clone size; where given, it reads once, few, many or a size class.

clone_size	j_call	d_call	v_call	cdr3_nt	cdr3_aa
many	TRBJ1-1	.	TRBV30	TGTGCCTGTACCGAGGTCGCTGCGGACACTGAAGCTTTCTTT	CACTEVAADTEAFF
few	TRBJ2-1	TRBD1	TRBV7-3	TGTGCCAGCAGCCTCTTCCGAGACAGGGTCTGGAATGAGCAGTTCTTC	CASSLFRDRVWNEQFF
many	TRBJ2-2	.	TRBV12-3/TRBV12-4	TGTGCCAGCCTAGAAGATGTTAACACCGGGGAGCTGTTTTTT	CASLEDVNTGELFF
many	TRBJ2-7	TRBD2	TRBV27	TGTGCCAGCCGAATCTTGCCGGGGGGTACCTACGAGCAGTACTTC	CASRILPGGTYEQYF
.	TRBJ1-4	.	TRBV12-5	TGTGCTAGTGCCCCGGACAGCCCCGCAACTAATGAAAAACTGTTTTTT	CASAPDSPATNEKLFF
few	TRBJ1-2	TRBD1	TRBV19	TGTGCCACTCTTCCGGGACAGGGTATTTATGGCTACACCTTC	CATLPGQGIYGYTF
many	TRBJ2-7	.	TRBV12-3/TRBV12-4	TGTGCCAGCAGTTTAGGGGAGGACCGGTCCTACGAGCAGTACTTC	CASSLGEDRSYEQYF
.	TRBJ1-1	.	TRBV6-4	TGTGCCAGCAGTGATAACCCCCGGCAGGCAGGGACTGAAGCTTTCTTT	CASSDNPRQAGTEAFF
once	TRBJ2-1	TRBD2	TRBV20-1	TGCAGTGCAGGGGGTAGCGGGACTTACAATGAGCAGTTCTTC	CSAGGSGTYNEQFF
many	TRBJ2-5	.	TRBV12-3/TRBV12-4	TGTGCCAGCAGTTTATTGGCGGAAGAAGAGACCCAGTACTTC	CASSLLAEEETQYF
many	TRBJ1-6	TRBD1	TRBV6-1	TGTGCCAGCAGTAAAGAGACAGGGTGGGATTCACCCCTCCACTTT	CASSKETGWDSPLHF
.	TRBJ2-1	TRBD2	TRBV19	TGTGCCAGTAGTCCGGAGGGACTAGCGGGGGCAAGCGGGCAGTTCTTC	CASSPEGLAGASGQFF
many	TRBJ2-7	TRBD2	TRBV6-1	TGTGCCAGCAGCCGACTAGCGGGAGTGGCCGAGCAGTACTTC	CASSRLAGVAEQYF
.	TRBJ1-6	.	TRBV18	TGTGCCAGCTCACAGGGGATGGTAGATTCACCCCTCCACTTT	CASSQGMVDSPLHF
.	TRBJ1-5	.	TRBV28	TGTTCCAGCAGTTTATTAGGGGGCAATCAGCCCCAGCATTTT	CSSSLLGGNQPQHF
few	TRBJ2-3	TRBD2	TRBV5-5	TGTGCCAGCAGCCTTACCCGGACTAGCGGGAGTATGGCAGATACGCAGTATTTT	CASSLTRTSGSMADTQYF
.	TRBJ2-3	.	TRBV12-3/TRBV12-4	TGTGCCAGCGCCATAAGCACAGATACGCAGTATTTT	CASAISTDTQYF
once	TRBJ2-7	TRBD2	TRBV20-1	TGCAGTGCTAGGGTCCAGAGCGGGAGTTACGAGCAGTACTTC	CSARVQSGSYEQYF
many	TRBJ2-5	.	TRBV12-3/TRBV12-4	TGTGCCAGCAGTTTTGGAGGGGACGGCGAGACCCAGTACTTC	CASSFGGDGETQYF
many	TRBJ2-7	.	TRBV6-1	TGTGCCAGCAGTGAAACCAGTCCCTCGAACGAGCAGTACTTC	CASSETSPSNEQYF
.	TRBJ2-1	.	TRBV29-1	TGCAGCGTAGAAAAGGTGGCAAACAATGAGCAGTTCTTC	CSVEKVANNEQFF
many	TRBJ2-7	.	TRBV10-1	TGCGCCAGCAGTCCGAATCCGGGGGCGAGTTACGAGCAGTACTTC	CASSPNPGASYEQYF
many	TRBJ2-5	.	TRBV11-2	TGTGCCAGCAGCTCCCTGGGCAGGGCAGAGACCCAGTACTTC	CASSSLGRAETQYF
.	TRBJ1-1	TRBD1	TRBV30	TGTGCCTGGGGACCGACAGGGGAGTGGACTGAAGCTTTCTTT	CAWGPTGEWTEAFF
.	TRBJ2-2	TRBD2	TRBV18	TGTGCCACCTCAGCGGGAGACACCGGGGAGCTGTTTTTT	CATSAGDTGELFF
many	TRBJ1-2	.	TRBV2	TGTGCCAGCATCCGAACAGGGACTAACTATGGCTACACCTTC	CASIRTGTNYGYTF
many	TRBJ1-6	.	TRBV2	TGTGCCAGCAGTGCGGGACAACCAGGAAATTCACCCCTCCACTTT	CASSAGQPGNSPLHF
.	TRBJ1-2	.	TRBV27	TGTGCCAGCAGCACAACTCATCCCACTCAGGGCTATGGCTACACCTTC	CASSTTHPTQGYGYTF
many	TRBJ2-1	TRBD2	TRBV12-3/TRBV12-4	TGTGCCAGCAGTTTGGGCCTTTGGAGCGGGAGCTCCTACAATGAGCAGTTCTTC	CASSLGLWSGSSYNEQFF
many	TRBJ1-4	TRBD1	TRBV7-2	TGTGCCAGCAGCACCCAGGACAGGGTAGGGGAAAAACTGTTTTTT	CASSTQDRVGEKLFF